This T cell receptor beta chain was recovered during a study of monozygotic twins with inflammatory bowel disease. Overall study findings and caveats: Perhaps reflecting limited power, concordant and discordant twins did not differ in repertoire similarity.

TCRdb reanalyzed the 5' RACE reads and collapses them to one entry per CDR3 protein, without DNA. The listing contains approximately 330,000 distinct CDR3 sequences. As to this clonotype: The antigen is not known.

The origin of this receptor is a human donor with ulcerative colitis or Crohn's disease, or a healthy co-twin of an affected twin (not recorded which). Sequencing was carried out using blood.

CDR3 loop: CASSQDTVDQPQHF. This sequence joins TRBV3-1 and TRBJ1-5. The CDR3 covers 14 residues. Germline V gene lookup returns CDR1 LGHDT and CDR2 YNNKEL (reference sequence).